This T cell receptor (beta chain) came from a study of early T cells in non-severe SARS-CoV-2 infection. Ten or more counts support this clonotype. The CDR3 is 16 residues long. Germline V lookup: CDR1 LGHNA, CDR2 YNFKEQ. The V gene end was trimmed by 1 base and the J gene end by 6 bases; junction bases not matched to a gene: 4. MiXCR, run by TCRdb on the 5' RACE reads, gives a single entry per CDR3 protein. The sample carries more than 45,000 distinct CDR3 sequences, roughly 5.5% recorded once. Sequenced material: whole blood. The rearrangement uses TRBV4-2 and TRBJ2-2; 11 nucleotides line up with TRBD2. This sequence originates from an adult who was a healthcare worker with PCR-confirmed SARS-CoV-2 infection or an uninfected control (not recorded which). For the CDR3, the DNA is TGTGCCAGCAGCCAAGGTAGACTAGCGGGGTCCGGGGAGCTGTTTTTT. It specifies CASSQGRLAGSGELFF.